What follows are 22 T cell receptor beta chains derived from one specimen sequenced in a study of blood T cell repertoires in COVID-19. Clones were read by immunoSEQ multiplex PCR, and TCRdb kept only the in-frame ones, dropping some. The sample records 300,000 to 350,000 clones, approximately 83% being singletons. Sequenced: PBMCs or T cells enriched from blood (not recorded which). Every receptor here comes from a man aged 25-45 years who had recovered from COVID-19.

The V and J genes are TRBV6-2 or TRBV6-3 and TRBJ1-6; 7 bases line up with TRBD1. The ends lost 6 bases at V and 7 bases at J; junction bases unmatched: 15. The CDR3 has 17 amino acids. Germline V lookup: CDR1 MNHEY, CDR2 SVGEGT. The CDR3 is CASRPSFQRGQNSPLHF. DNA of the CDR3: TGTGCCAGCAGACCTAGTTTTCAGAGGGGGCAAAATTCACCCCTCCACTTT.

The V and J genes are TRBV3-1 (or the pseudogene TRBV3-2) and TRBJ1-3; no clear D. Germline lookup yields CDR1 LGHDT and CDR2 YNNKEL (reference sequence). The CDR3 is 16 amino acids. V was pared by 0 bases and J by 2 bases, with 11 bases between. This chain's CDR3 is CASSQDPRRTGNTIYF. The CDR3 region has the DNA TGTGCCAGCAGCCAAGATCCTCGCAGAACTGGAAACACCATATATTTT.

The chain has TRBV5-8 and TRBJ2-7; tentatively, D is TRBD1 (5 bases). CDR1 is SGHTS, CDR2 YDEGEE, per germline. The CDR3 covers 15 residues. The V end lost 7 bases, the J end lost 4 bases, and 21 bases lay between the germline ends. The CDR3 DNA sequence: TGTGCCAGCGCCAGCGATCGGACAAGATATTACGAGCAGTACTTC. Its translation: CASASDRTRYYEQYF. Looking up the rest from reference TRBV5-8 and TRBJ2-7 gives the full variable domain: EAGVTQSPTHLIKTRGQQATLRCSPISGHTSVYWYQQALGLGLQFLLWYDEGEERNRGNFPPRFSGRQFPNYSSELNVNALELEDSALYLCASASDRTRYYEQYFGPGTRLTVT.

The rearrangement links TRBV6-1 to TRBJ1-3, with a possible D match to TRBD1 (5 bases). The V end lost 2 bases, the J end lost 2 bases, and 13 bases lay between the germline ends. Germline V gene lookup returns CDR1 MNHNS and CDR2 SASEGT. This CDR3 contains 16 residues. CDR3 loop: CASSEYAQGAGNTIYF. The CDR3 DNA is TGTGCCAGCAGTGAATATGCGCAGGGCGCTGGAAACACCATATATTTT.

This chain connects TRBV10-3 to TRBJ2-1, with TRBD2 matching 7 bases. This CDR3 has 16 residues. V was pared by 3 bases and J by 7 bases, with 12 bases of the junction left unmatched. Germline CDR1 reads ENHRY; CDR2 reads SYGVKD. CDR3 nucleotide sequence: TGTGCCATCAGTGAAAACGGGGAGCGGGGTTTAAATGAGCAGTTCTTC. Residues: CAISENGERGLNEQFF.

The chain links TRBV7-9 to TRBJ1-4; 11 bases are a match to TRBD1. The length of the CDR3 is 18 residues. The J segment lost 9 bases and the V segment lost 2 bases, leaving 14 bases of the junction unmatched. Germline CDR1 SEHNR, CDR2 FQNEAQ (reference sequence). CDR3 residues: CASSLNPLKDRGQKKLFF. In nucleotides, the CDR3 is TGTGCCAGCAGCTTAAACCCCCTAAAGGACAGGGGGCAAAAAAAACTGTTTTTT.

Concerning this clone: Other DNA sequences in the same sample also yield this CDR3. V and J are TRBV4-3 and TRBJ1-1; 7 bases are a match to TRBD1. Germline V lookup: CDR1 LGHNA, CDR2 YSLEER. V shed 0 bases and J 4 bases; nucleotides not matched to a gene: 5. The CDR3 contains 15 residues. The CDR3 loop reads CASSQDPAGGTEAFF. As DNA, the CDR3 is TGCGCCAGCAGCCAAGATCCCGCAGGGGGCACTGAAGCTTTCTTT.

This sequence joins TRBV6-5 and TRBJ2-5, with 10 bases fitting TRBD1. Losses at the gene ends were 6 bases for V and 4 bases for J; bases not matched to a gene: 5. Germline lookup yields CDR1 MNHEY and CDR2 SVGAGI. CDR3 length: 14 residues. CDR3 sequence (DNA): TGTGCCAGCAGCCTGACAGGGGGCCGAGAGACCCAGTACTTC. Translated, it gives CASSLTGGRETQYF.

The CDR3 DNA follows: TGCGCCAGCAGCGGACAGGGACAGGGGGCGACTAATTCACCCCTCCACTTT. Translation gives CASSGQGQGATNSPLHF. The gene calls are TRBV5-1 and TRBJ1-6; 12 nucleotides match TRBD1. The germline V gene encodes CDR1 SGHRS and CDR2 YFSETQ. V was clipped by 4 bases and J by 6 bases; unmatched bases: 8. The CDR3 totals 17 residues.

CDR3 in amino acids: CSAMTGNGYTF. The CDR3, as DNA: TGCAGTGCTATGACAGGGAATGGCTACACCTTC. V gene TRBV20-1 combines with J gene TRBJ1-2; the match to TRBD1 covers 7 bases. The trim removed 4 bases at V and 6 bases at J, leaving 2 bases unmatched. Germline loops: CDR1 DFQATT, CDR2 SNEGSKA (reference sequence). The CDR3 loop spans 11 amino acids.

The chain uses TRBV5-1 and TRBJ2-5; 12 nucleotides match TRBD1. The CDR3 loop spans 15 amino acids. Trimming at V came to 0 bases and at J to 5 bases, leaving 2 bases not matched to a gene. The V gene's germline CDR1 is SGHRS and CDR2 YFSETQ. The CDR3 DNA reads as TGCGCCAGCAGCTTGGGGGACAGGGGGCCGGAGACCCAGTACTTC. Its translation: CASSLGDRGPETQYF. Together with reference TRBV5-1 and TRBJ2-5, the CDR3 gives the full variable domain: KAGVTQTPRYLIKTRGQQVTLSCSPISGHRSVSWYQQTPGQGLQFLFEYFSETQRNKGNFPGRFSGRQFSNSRSEMNVSTLELGDSALYLCASSLGDRGPETQYFGPGTRLLVL.

The chain has TRBV6-2 or TRBV6-3 and TRBJ1-2, with TRBD1 matching 11 bases. This CDR3 comprises 15 residues. Unmatched junction bases numbered 7, after V lost 6 bases and J lost 4 bases. Per germline, CDR1 MNHEY and CDR2 SVGEGT. CDR3 sequence (DNA): TGTGCCAGCAGCCCGGACAGGGGGCGAGTCTATGGCTACACCTTC. Protein sequence: CASSPDRGRVYGYTF.

Only a few counts were recorded for this clone. The chain combines TRBV18 with TRBJ1-6; D gene ambiguous. With 1 base removed from V and 9 bases from J, the gap between germline ends came to 13 bases. The CDR3 runs 15 residues. CDR1 KGHSH and CDR2 LQKENI come from the germline V gene. CDR3 in amino acids: CASSPQRAGASPLHF. In DNA form, the CDR3 reads TGTGCCAGCTCACCACAACGGGCGGGTGCTTCACCCCTCCACTTT.

The rearrangement joins TRBV9 to TRBJ1-1, with 10 bases identical to TRBD1. Germline assignment: CDR1 SGDLS and CDR2 YYNGEE. The CDR3 is made up of 16 amino acids. V trimming: 4 bases; J trimming: 5 bases; junction bases outside the gene matches: 11. CDR3 residues: CASSPNSDRGWTEAFF. The CDR3 coding sequence is TGTGCCAGCAGCCCAAACTCGGACAGGGGGTGGACTGAAGCTTTCTTT. Combining the CDR3 with reference TRBV9 and TRBJ1-1 gives the whole variable domain DSGVTQTPKHLITATGQRVTLRCSPRSGDLSVYWYQQSLDQGLQFLIQYYNGEERAKGNILERFSAQQFPDLHSELNLSSLELGDSALYFCASSPNSDRGWTEAFFGQGTRLTVV.

This chain connects TRBV19 to TRBJ2-1; D possibly corresponds to TRBD2 (6 bases). CDR3 size: 14 residues. In germline, CDR1 is LNHDA, CDR2 SQIVND (reference sequence). V lost 8 bases and J 2 bases, leaving 13 bases between the germline ends. CDR3 DNA: TGTGCCAGTCAGGGCGGGGAGGCCTACAATGAGCAGTTCTTC. Protein product: CASQGGEAYNEQFF. The complete variable domain, with remaining parts taken from reference TRBV19 and TRBJ2-1, reads DGGITQSPKYLFRKEGQNVTLSCEQNLNHDAMYWYRQDPGQGLRLIYYSQIVNDFQKGDIAEGYSVSREKKESFPLTVTSAQKNPTAFYLCASQGGEAYNEQFFGPGTRLTVL.

The chain carries TRBV7-2 and TRBJ1-1; D uncertain. The germline CDR1 and CDR2 sequences are SGHTA and FQGNSA. CDR3 length equals 13 residues. Trimming shortened V by 5 bases and J by 4 bases, and 11 bases separated the two germline ends. The CDR3 sequence is CASSGLTSTEAFF. The CDR3 coding sequence is TGTGCCAGCAGCGGCCTTACTAGCACTGAAGCTTTCTTT.

This chain joins TRBV30 and TRBJ1-5, with TRBD1 matching 11 bases. The CDR3 extends over 15 amino acids. Germline loops: CDR1 GTSNPN, CDR2 SVGIG (reference sequence). Trimming took 0 bases from V and 5 from J; bases not matched to a gene: 3. The CDR3 region has the DNA TGTGCCTGGAGTGTCCGGACAGGGGGCGATCAGCCCCAGCATTTT. Translated, it gives CAWSVRTGGDQPQHF.

This clone was seen only once. The chain employs TRBV4-1 and TRBJ1-3, with D unclear. The CDR3 contains 15 residues. The V end lost 0 bases, the J end lost 0 bases, and 6 bases lay between the germline ends. Per germline, CDR1 MGHRA and CDR2 YSYEKL. In DNA, the CDR3 is TGCGCCAGCAGCCAAGAAGCTGCCTCTGGAAACACCATATATTTT. Its translation is CASSQEAASGNTIYF.

The V and J genes are TRBV6-5 and TRBJ2-5, with D possibly matching TRBD2 (6 bases). Germline CDR1 and CDR2: MNHEY and SVGAGI. The V and J ends lost 8 bases and 0 bases respectively, with 13 bases between them. The CDR3 runs to 14 residues. The CDR3 loop reads CASQPGLYQETQYF. The CDR3 coding sequence is TGTGCCAGCCAACCGGGACTGTACCAAGAGACCCAGTACTTC.

The CDR3 sequence: CASSLVHREAFF. CDR3 DNA: TGTGCCAGCAGCTTGGTACATCGAGAAGCTTTCTTT. The V and J genes are TRBV5-6 and TRBJ1-1; no clear D gene. CDR1 SGHDT and CDR2 YYEEEE come from the germline V gene. The ends were cut back, 0 bases at V and 8 bases at J, with 8 bases in the middle. This CDR3 is 12 amino acids long. The full variable domain, in which reference TRBV5-6 and TRBJ1-1 provide the parts outside the CDR3, is DAGVTQSPTHLIKTRGQQVTLRCSPKSGHDTVSWYQQALGQGPQFIFQYYEEEERQRGNFPDRFSGHQFPNYSSELNVNALLLGDSALYLCASSLVHREAFFGQGTRLTVV.

The chain recombines TRBV3-1 (or the pseudogene TRBV3-2) with TRBJ2-7, with D unresolved. Trimming shortened V by 4 bases and J by 7 bases, and 17 bases separated the two germline ends. Germline V gene sequence: CDR1 LGHDT, CDR2 YNNKEL (reference sequence). The CDR3 has 14 residues. CDR3 protein: CASSPIASFLEQYF. The CDR3 bases are TGTGCCAGCAGCCCGATTGCGTCTTTCTTGGAGCAGTACTTC.

The chain employs TRBV6-5 and TRBJ2-1; perhaps TRBD1 as D (6 bases). Trimming cost V 8 bases and J 6 bases, with 17 bases left between them. Germline CDR1 reads MNHEY; CDR2 reads SVGAGI. The CDR3 length is 14 residues. The DNA for the CDR3 is TGTGCCAGCTCTTTGGAGGCAGGGGCCAATGAGCAGTTCTTC. This translates into CASSLEAGANEQFF.